Here is one TCR beta chain with its context. The data were taken from a study of blood T cell repertoires in COVID-19. CDR3 length: 16 residues. CDR1 and CDR2 (germline): SGHRS, YFSETQ. Trimming removed 4 bases from V and 4 bases from J; junction bases left unmatched: 9. The authors' processing: Using reference gene primer amplification, nucleated cell counts were estimated. TCRdb's copy holds only in-frame clones and misses some; the assay was immunoSEQ multiplex PCR. V and J calls and clone size are those listed in that table; D and trimming were worked out from the DNA. This sample has about 420,000 clones; 70% to 90% occur once, and the top ten carry roughly 0.76%.

The TCR comes from a young man with COVID-19, enrolled during active disease. This chain connects TRBV5-1 to TRBJ2-2, with 8 bases aligning to TRBD1. The sequenced sample was peripheral blood. This chain's CDR3 is CASSTTGGAVTGELFF. The DNA of the CDR3 is TGCGCCAGCAGCACCACAGGGGGAGCGGTCACCGGGGAGCTGTTTTTT.